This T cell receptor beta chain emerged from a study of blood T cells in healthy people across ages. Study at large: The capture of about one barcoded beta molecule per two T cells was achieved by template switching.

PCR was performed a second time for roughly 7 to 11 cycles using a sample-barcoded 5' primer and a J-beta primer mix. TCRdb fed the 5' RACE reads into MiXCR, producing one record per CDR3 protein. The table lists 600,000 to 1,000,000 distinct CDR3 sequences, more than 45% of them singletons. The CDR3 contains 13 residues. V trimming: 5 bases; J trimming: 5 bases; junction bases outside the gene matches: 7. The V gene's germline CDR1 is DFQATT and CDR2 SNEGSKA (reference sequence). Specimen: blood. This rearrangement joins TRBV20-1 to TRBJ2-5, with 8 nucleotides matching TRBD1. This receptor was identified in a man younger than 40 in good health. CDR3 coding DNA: TGCAGTGCTTCCCGGACAGGGAGGGAGACCCAGTACTTC. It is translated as CSASRTGRETQYF.